The clone carrying this T cell receptor beta chain was seen ten or more times. Its antigen is not identified. This sample was included in a study of T cell repertoires in cytomegalovirus infection. Study-wide findings and caveats: Carriers of CMV plus the relevant HLA were identified by cumulative public TCR beta family frequency.

V lost 5 bases and J 1 base, leaving 11 bases between the germline ends. In germline, CDR1 is MGHRA, CDR2 YSYEKL. The CDR3 runs 14 residues. TCRdb fed the reads into MiXCR, producing one record per CDR3 protein. The sample holds approximately 500,000 distinct CDR3 sequences, 16% seen once. The sample comprised CD8+ T cells from PBMCs. The sequence derives from a human donor in good health (CMV status not recorded). Some clones in this sample may be carry-over from other donors' samples. The chain recombines TRBV4-1 with TRBJ1-1, with D possibly being TRBD1 (6 bases). The DNA of the CDR3 is TGCGCCAGCAGCGTAAACAGGGCGAACACTGAAGCTTTCTTT. Residues: CASSVNRANTEAFF.